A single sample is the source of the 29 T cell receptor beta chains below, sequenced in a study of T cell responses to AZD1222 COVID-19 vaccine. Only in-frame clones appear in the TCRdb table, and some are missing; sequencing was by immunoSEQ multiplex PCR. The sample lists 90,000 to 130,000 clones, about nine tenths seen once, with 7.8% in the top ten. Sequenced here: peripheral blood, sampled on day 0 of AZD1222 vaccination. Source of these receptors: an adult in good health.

The CDR3 nucleotides read TGTGCCAGCAGCCCGATGGGACAATACCAAGAGACCCAGTACTTC. This sequence encodes CASSPMGQYQETQYF. The chain couples TRBV7-3 to TRBJ2-5, with D possibly TRBD1 on 6 matching bases. CDR1 SGHTA and CDR2 FQGTGA come from the germline V gene. Trimming shortened V by 5 bases and J by 0 bases, and 13 bases separated the two germline ends. The length of the CDR3 is 15 residues.

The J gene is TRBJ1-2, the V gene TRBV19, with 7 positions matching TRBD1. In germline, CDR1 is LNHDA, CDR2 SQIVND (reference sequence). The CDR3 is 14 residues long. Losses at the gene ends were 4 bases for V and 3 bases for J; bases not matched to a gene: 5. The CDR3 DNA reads TGTGCCAGTAGTAGAGGACAGGCATACTATGGCTACACCTTC. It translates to CASSRGQAYYGYTF.

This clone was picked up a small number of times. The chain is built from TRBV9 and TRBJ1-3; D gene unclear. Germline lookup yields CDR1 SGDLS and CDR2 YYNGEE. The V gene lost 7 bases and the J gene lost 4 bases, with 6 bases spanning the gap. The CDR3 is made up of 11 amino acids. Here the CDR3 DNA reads TGTGCCAGCGGGCAGGGAAACACCATATATTTT. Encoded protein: CASGQGNTIYF.

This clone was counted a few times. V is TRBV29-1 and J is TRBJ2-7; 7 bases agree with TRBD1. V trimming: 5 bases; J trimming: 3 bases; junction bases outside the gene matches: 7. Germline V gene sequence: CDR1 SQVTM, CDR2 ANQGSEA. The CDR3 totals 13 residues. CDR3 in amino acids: CSVTGAGNYEQYF. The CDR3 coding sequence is TGCAGCGTTACAGGGGCGGGTAACTACGAGCAGTACTTC.

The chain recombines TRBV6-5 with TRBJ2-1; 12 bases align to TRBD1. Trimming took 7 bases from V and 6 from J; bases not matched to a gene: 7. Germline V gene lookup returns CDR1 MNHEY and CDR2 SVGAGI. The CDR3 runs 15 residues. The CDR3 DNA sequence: TGTGCCAGCATTCTGCCGGGACAGGGGGCCAATGAGCAGTTCTTC. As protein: CASILPGQGANEQFF.

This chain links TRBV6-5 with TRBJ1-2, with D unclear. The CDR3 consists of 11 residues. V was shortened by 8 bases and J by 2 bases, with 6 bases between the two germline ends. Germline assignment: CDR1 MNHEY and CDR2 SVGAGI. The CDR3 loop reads CASQLNYGYTF. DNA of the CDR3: TGTGCCAGCCAGCTCAACTATGGCTACACCTTC.

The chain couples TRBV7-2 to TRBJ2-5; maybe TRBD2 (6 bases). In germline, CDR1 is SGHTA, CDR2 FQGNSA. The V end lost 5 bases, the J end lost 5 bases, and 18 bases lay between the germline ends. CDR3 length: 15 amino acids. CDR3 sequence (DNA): TGTGCCAGCAGCCTAAATGGGGGGTTCGGGGAGACCCAGTACTTC. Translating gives CASSLNGGFGETQYF. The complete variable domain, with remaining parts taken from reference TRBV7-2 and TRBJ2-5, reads GAGVSQSPSNKVTEKGKDVELRCDPISGHTALYWYRQSLGQGLEFLIYFQGNSAPDKSGLPSDRFSAERTGGSVSTLTIQRTQQEDSAVYLCASSLNGGFGETQYFGPGTRLLVL.

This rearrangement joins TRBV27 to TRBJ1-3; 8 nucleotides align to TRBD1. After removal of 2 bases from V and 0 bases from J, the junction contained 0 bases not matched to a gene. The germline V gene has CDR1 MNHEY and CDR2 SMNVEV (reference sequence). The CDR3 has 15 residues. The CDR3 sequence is CASSLTGGSGNTIYF. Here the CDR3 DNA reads TGTGCCAGCAGTTTAACAGGGGGCTCTGGAAACACCATATATTTT.

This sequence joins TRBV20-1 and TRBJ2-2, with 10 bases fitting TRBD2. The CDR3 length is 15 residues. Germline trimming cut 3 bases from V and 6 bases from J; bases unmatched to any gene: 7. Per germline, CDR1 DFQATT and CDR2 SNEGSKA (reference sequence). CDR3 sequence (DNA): TGCAGTGCTAGTGATCTCAGCGGGGGGGCCGGGGAGCTGTTTTTT. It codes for CSASDLSGGAGELFF.

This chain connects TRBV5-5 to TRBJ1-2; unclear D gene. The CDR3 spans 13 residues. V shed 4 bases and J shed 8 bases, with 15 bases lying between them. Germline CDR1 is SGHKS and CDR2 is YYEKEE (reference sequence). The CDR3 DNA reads TGTGCCAGCAGCCTATCTTCTGTTTGGGGCTACACCTTC. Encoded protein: CASSLSSVWGYTF. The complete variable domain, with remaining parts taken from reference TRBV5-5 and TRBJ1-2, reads DAGVTQSPTHLIKTRGQQVTLRCSPISGHKSVSWYQQVLGQGPQFIFQYYEKEERGRGNFPDRFSARQFPNYSSELNVNALLLGDSALYLCASSLSSVWGYTFGSGTRLTVV.

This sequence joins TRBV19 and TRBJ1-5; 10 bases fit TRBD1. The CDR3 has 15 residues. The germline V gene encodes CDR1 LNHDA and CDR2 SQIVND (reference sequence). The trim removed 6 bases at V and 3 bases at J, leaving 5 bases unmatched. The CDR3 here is CASRADRGDNQPQHF. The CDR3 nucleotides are TGTGCCAGTAGGGCGGACAGGGGGGACAATCAGCCCCAGCATTTT.

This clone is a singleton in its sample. The CDR3 loop reads CASSPGNSNQPQHF. Written as DNA, the CDR3 is TGTGCCAGTAGTCCGGGTAATAGCAATCAGCCCCAGCATTTT. V usage is TRBV19 and J usage is TRBJ1-5; D uncertain. The CDR3 spans 14 residues. The germline CDR1 and CDR2 sequences are LNHDA and SQIVND (reference sequence). Trimming left V 5 bases short and J 0 bases short, with 8 bases between.

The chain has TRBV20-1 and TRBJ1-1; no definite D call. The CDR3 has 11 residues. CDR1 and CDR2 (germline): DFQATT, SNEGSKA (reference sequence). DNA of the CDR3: TGCATCAGTGAGGAGAACACTGAAGCTTTCTTT. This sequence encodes CISEENTEAFF.

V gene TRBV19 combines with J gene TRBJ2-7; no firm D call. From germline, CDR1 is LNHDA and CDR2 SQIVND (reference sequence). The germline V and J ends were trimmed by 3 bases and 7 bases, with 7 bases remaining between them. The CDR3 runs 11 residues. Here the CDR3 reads CASSIPGEQYF. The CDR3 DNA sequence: TGTGCCAGTAGTATCCCCGGGGAGCAGTACTTC.

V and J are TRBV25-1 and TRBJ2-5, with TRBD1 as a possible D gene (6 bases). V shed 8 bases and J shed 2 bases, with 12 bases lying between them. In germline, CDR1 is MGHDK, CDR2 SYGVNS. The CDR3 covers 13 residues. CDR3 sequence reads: CASCPGTQETQYF. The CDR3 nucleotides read TGTGCCAGCTGTCCGGGGACACAAGAGACCCAGTACTTC.

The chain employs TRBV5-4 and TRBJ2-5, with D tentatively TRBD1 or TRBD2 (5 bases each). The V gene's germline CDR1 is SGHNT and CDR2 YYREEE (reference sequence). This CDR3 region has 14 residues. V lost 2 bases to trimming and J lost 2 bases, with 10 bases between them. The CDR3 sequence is CASSLRDVQETQYF. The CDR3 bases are TGTGCCAGCAGCTTACGGGACGTTCAAGAGACCCAGTACTTC.

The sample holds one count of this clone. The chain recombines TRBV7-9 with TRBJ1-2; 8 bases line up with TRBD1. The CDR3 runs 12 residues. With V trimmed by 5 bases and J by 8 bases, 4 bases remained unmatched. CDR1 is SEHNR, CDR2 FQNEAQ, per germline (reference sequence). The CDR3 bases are TGTGCCAGCAGCCACGGACAGGGAGGCTACACCTTC. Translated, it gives CASSHGQGGYTF. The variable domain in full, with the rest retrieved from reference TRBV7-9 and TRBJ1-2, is DTGVSQNPRHKITKRGQNVTFRCDPISEHNRLYWYRQTLGQGPEFLTYFQNEAQLEKSRLLSDRFSAERPKGSFSTLEIQRTEQGDSAMYLCASSHGQGGYTFGSGTRLTVV.

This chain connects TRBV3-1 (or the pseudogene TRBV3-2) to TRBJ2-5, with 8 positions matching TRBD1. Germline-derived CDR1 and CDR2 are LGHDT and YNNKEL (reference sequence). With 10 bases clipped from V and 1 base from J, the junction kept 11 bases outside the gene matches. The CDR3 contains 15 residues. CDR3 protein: CATSRTGYGQETQYF. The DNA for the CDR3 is TGTGCCACTAGCCGGACAGGGTATGGCCAAGAGACCCAGTACTTC.

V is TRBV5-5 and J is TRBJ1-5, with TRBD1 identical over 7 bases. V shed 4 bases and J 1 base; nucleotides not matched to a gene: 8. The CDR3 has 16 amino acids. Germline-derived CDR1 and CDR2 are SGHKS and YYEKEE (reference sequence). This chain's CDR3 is CASSDREWVSNQPQHF. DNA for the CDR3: TGTGCCAGCAGCGACAGGGAGTGGGTGAGCAATCAGCCCCAGCATTTT.

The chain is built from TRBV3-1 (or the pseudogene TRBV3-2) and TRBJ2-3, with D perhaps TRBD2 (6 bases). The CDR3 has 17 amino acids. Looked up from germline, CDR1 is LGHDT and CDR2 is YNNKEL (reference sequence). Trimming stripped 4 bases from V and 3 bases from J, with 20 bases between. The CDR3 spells CASSPRGVTSYTDTQYF. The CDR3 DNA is TGTGCCAGCAGCCCGCGAGGAGTAACTAGCTATACAGATACGCAGTATTTT.

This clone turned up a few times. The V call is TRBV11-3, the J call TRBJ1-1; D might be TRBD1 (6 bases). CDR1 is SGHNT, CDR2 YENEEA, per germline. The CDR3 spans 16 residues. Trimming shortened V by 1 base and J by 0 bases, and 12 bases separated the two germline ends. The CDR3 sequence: CASSLAGATLNTEAFF. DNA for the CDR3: TGTGCCAGCAGCTTAGCGGGGGCTACCTTGAACACTGAAGCTTTCTTT.

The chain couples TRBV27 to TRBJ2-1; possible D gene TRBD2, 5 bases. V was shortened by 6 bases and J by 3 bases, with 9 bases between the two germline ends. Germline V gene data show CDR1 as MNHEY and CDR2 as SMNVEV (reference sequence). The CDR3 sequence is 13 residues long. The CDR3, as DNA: TGTGCCAGCAGAACGGGGTACTACAATGAGCAGTTCTTC. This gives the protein CASRTGYYNEQFF.

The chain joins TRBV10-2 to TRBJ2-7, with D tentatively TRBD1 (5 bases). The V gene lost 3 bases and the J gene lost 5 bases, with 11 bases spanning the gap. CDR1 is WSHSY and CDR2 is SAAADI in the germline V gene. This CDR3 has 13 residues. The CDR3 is CASSEKGIHEQYF. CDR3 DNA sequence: TGCGCCAGCAGTGAAAAGGGGATCCACGAGCAGTACTTC.

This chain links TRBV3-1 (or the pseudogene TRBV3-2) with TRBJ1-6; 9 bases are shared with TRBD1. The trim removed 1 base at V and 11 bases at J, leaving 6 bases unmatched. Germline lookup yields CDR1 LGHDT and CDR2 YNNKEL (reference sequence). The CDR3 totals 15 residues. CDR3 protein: CASSQVGQGITPLHF. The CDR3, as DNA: TGTGCCAGCAGCCAAGTGGGACAGGGTATTACACCCCTCCACTTT.

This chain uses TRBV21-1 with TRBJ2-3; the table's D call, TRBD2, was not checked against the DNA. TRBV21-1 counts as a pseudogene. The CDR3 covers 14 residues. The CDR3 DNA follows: TGTGCCAGCAGCAAAGCCTTAGTGACAGATACGCAGTATTTT. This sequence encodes CASSKALVTDTQYF.

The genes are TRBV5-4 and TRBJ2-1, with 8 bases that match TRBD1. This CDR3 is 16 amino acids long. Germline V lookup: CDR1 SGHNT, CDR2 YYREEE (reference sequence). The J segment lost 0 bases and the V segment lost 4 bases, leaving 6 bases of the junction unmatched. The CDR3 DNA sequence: TGTGCCAGCAGCCGGGACAGGCCGAGCTCCTACAATGAGCAGTTCTTC. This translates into CASSRDRPSSYNEQFF.

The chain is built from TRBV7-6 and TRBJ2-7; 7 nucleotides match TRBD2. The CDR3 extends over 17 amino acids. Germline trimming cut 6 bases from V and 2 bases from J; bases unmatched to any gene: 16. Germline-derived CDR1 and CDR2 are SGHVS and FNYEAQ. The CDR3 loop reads CASSFRPSSGAPYEQYF. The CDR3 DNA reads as TGTGCCAGCAGTTTCCGCCCATCTAGCGGCGCTCCCTACGAGCAGTACTTC.

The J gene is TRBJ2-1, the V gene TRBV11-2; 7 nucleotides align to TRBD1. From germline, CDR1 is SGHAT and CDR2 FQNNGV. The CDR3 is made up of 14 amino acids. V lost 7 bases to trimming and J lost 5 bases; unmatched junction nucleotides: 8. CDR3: CASTPDRRNNEQFF. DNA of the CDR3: TGTGCCAGCACACCGGACAGGCGCAACAATGAGCAGTTCTTC.

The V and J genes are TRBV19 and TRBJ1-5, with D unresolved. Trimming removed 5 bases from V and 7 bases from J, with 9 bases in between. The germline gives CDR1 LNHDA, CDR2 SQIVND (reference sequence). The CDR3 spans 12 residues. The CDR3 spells CASSLIRQPQHF. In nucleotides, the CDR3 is TGTGCCAGTAGTCTGATTAGGCAGCCCCAGCATTTT. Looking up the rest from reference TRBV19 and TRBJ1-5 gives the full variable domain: DGGITQSPKYLFRKEGQNVTLSCEQNLNHDAMYWYRQDPGQGLRLIYYSQIVNDFQKGDIAEGYSVSREKKESFPLTVTSAQKNPTAFYLCASSLIRQPQHFGDGTRLSIL.